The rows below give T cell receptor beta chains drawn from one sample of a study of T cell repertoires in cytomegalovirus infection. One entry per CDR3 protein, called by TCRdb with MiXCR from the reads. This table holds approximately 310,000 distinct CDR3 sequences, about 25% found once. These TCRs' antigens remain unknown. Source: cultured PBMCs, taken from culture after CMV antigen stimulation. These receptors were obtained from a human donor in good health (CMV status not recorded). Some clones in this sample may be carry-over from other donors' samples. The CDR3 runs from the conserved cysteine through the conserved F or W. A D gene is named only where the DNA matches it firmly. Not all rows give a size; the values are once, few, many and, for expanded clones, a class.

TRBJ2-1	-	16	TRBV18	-	TGTGCCAGCTCACCACAGGGTAGCGGTTTTTACAATGAGCAGTTCTTC	CASSPQGSGFYNEQFF
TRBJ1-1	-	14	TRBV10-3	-	TGTGCCATCAGTGTAGCGGGTTCGAACACTGAAGCTTTCTTT	CAISVAGSNTEAFF
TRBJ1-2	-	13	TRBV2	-	TGTGCCAGCAGTGAAGCTTTGGACTATGGCTACACCTTC	CASSEALDYGYTF
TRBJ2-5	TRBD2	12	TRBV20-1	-	TGCAGTGCTTGGGCTAGCGGGGAGACCCAGTACTTC	CSAWASGETQYF
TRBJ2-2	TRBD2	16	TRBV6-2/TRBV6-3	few	TGTGCCAGCAGCCGAGCGACTAGCGGGGTCACCGGGGAGCTGTTTTTT	CASSRATSGVTGELFF
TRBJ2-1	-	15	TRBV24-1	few	TGTGCCACCAGTGAGCAACCTGGGACCTACAATGAGCAGTTCTTC	CATSEQPGTYNEQFF
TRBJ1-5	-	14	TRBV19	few	TGTGCCAGTAGTATAGGGGGGAGGAATCAGCCCCAGCATTTT	CASSIGGRNQPQHF
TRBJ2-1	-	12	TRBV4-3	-	TGCGCCAGCAGCCTACAAAGCAATGAGCAGTTCTTC	CASSLQSNEQFF
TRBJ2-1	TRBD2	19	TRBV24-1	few	TGTGCCACCAGTGATATTGCGCCCCTGACTAGCGGGAGAGTCAGTGAGCAGTTCTTC	CATSDIAPLTSGRVSEQFF
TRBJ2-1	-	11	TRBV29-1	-	TGCAGCGTTACGGGGAGCTCTGAGCAGTTCTTC	CSVTGSSEQFF
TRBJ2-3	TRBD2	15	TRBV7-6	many	TGTGCCAGCAGCTTGGGGGCGGGAGGGACAGATACGCAGTATTTT	CASSLGAGGTDTQYF
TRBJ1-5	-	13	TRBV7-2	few	TGTGCCAGCAGCTTGGGACGACCACAGCCCCAGCATTTT	CASSLGRPQPQHF
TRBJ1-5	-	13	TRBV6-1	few	TGTGCCAGCAGTTGGGATAGCAATCAGCCCCAGCATTTT	CASSWDSNQPQHF